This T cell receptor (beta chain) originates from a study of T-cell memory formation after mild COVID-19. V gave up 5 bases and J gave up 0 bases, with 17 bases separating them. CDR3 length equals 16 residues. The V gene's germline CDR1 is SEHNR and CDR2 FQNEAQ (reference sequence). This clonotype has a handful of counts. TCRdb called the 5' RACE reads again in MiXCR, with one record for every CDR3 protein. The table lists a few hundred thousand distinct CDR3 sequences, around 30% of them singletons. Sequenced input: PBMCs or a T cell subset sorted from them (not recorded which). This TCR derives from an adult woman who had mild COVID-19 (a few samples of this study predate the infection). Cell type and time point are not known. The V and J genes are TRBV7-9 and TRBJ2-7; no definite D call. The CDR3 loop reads CASSPPRGLPSYEQYF. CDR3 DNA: TGTGCCAGCAGCCCCCCCCGTGGGTTGCCCTCCTACGAGCAGTACTTC. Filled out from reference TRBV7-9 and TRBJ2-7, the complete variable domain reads DTGVSQNPRHKITKRGQNVTFRCDPISEHNRLYWYRQTLGQGPEFLTYFQNEAQLEKSRLLSDRFSAERPKGSFSTLEIQRTEQGDSAMYLCASSPPRGLPSYEQYFGPGTRLTVT.